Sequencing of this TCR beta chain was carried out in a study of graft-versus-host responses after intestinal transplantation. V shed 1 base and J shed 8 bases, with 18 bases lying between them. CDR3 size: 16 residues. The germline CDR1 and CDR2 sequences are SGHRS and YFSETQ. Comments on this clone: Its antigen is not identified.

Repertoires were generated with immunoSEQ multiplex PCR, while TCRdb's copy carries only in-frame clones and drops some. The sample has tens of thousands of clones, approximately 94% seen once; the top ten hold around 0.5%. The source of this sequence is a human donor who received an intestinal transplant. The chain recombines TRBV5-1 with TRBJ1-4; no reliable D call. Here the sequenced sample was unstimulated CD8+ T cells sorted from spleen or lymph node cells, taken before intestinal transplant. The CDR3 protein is CASSLSLPSPREKLFF. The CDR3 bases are TGCGCCAGCAGCTTGTCTCTACCCTCCCCTCGGGAAAAACTGTTTTTT. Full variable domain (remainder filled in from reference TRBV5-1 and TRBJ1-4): KAGVTQTPRYLIKTRGQQVTLSCSPISGHRSVSWYQQTPGQGLQFLFEYFSETQRNKGNFPGRFSGRQFSNSRSEMNVSTLELGDSALYLCASSLSLPSPREKLFFGSGTQLSVL.